The rows below give T cell receptor beta chains drawn from one sample of a study of cytomegalovirus exposure and HLA in healthy donors. Produced via immunoSEQ multiplex PCR; TCRdb's table is partial and in-frame only. The repertoire consists of 350,000 or so clones, with about nine tenths occurring once and the leading ten covering around 0.8%. The sample comprised PBMCs. The receptor source for this set is a woman aged 18-29 years in good health and CMV-seronegative. Each CDR3 is given with its conserved first and last residue. D genes are given only for firm matches. Clone size, where shown, is once, few, many, or a class for clones that have expanded.

.,.,TRBV7-2,TRBJ1-2,TGTGCCAGCAGCTTAGCGCCGGGGGGGCCTCTGAGCTACACCTTC,CASSLAPGGPLSYTF
.,.,TRBV28,TRBJ1-5,TGTGCCAGCCATGGAGGGAGGGAAAATCAGCCCCAGCATTTT,CASHGGRENQPQHF
TRBD1,.,TRBV11-2,TRBJ2-2,TGTGCCAGCAGACCACAGGGGGCGAGGGACACCGGGGAGCTGTTTTTT,CASRPQGARDTGELFF
TRBD1,.,TRBV11-1,TRBJ2-7,TGTGCCAGCAGCGGGGACAGGGGGAAAGCCTACGAGCAGTACTTC,CASSGDRGKAYEQYF
.,.,TRBV5-5,TRBJ1-2,TGTGCCAGCAGCGCGAGGGGGATCGATAACTATGGCTACACCTTC,CASSARGIDNYGYTF
.,.,TRBV7-2,TRBJ2-7,TGTGCCAGCAGCCCCCCCTCGGGAGCCTACGAGCAGTACTTC,CASSPPSGAYEQYF
.,.,TRBV18,TRBJ2-7,TGTGCCAGCTCACAAGGCGCAGGCGACTCCTACGAGCAGTACTTC,CASSQGAGDSYEQYF
.,.,TRBV5-6,TRBJ2-2,TGTGCCAGCAGCTTTGCTGGGCCAGCAAACACCGGGGAGCTGTTTTTT,CASSFAGPANTGELFF
TRBD1,few,TRBV6-5,TRBJ2-7,TGTGCCAGCCATCAACAGGACAGGATCTACGAGCAGTACTTC,CASHQQDRIYEQYF
.,.,TRBV6-1,TRBJ2-1,TGTGCCAGCAGTGAAGTGGGGGCGGATTACAATGAGCAGTTCTTC,CASSEVGADYNEQFF
TRBD1,.,TRBV28,TRBJ1-5,TGTGCCAGCAGATCCGGACAGGGCAATCAGCCCCAGCATTTT,CASRSGQGNQPQHF
.,.,TRBV6-5,TRBJ2-5,TGTGCCAGCAGTGACACAGGGAGTCAAGAGACCCAGTACTTC,CASSDTGSQETQYF
.,.,TRBV29-1,TRBJ1-4,TGCAGCGTTGGCTGGGAGGAAAAACTGTTTTTT,CSVGWEEKLFF
.,.,TRBV9,TRBJ2-3,TGTGCCAGCGGAAGGGGCAGCCCCCAGACCGGGGATACGCAGTATTTT,CASGRGSPQTGDTQYF
TRBD1,.,TRBV29-1,TRBJ1-3,TGCAGCGTTGATTACGGGACAGGTAGCTCTGGAAACACCATATATTTT,CSVDYGTGSSGNTIYF
.,.,TRBV9,TRBJ2-1,TGTGCCAGCAGCGCAACTCGGGAAGAGCAGTTCTTC,CASSATREEQFF
.,.,TRBV5-6,TRBJ2-3,TGTGCCAGCAGCGGGAGGACCACCACAGATACGCAGTATTTT,CASSGRTTTDTQYF
TRBD1,.,TRBV4-2,TRBJ1-2,TGTGCCAGCAGCCAAGAATGGAAGGGGGCCAGGGGCTACACCTTC,CASSQEWKGARGYTF
TRBD1,.,TRBV10-3,TRBJ2-7,TGTGCCATCAGTACTCCACAGGGGGCTTGGAACGAGCAGTACTTC,CAISTPQGAWNEQYF
.,.,TRBV9,TRBJ1-2,TGTGCCAGGGATAGACAGGAATCTTACGCTAACTATGGCTACACCTTC,CARDRQESYANYGYTF
TRBD2,.,TRBV18,TRBJ2-1,TGTGCCAGCTCACCGGCGTCTAGCGGGAGCGGTACCTACAATGAGCAGTTCTTC,CASSPASSGSGTYNEQFF
.,.,TRBV29-1,TRBJ2-5,TGCAGCGTTAGTGGAGGGATCCAAGAGACCCAGTACTTC,CSVSGGIQETQYF
TRBD2,.,TRBV15,TRBJ2-1,TGTGCCACCTGCCTCGGACTAGCGGCCTACAATGAGCAGTTCTTC,CATCLGLAAYNEQFF
.,.,TRBV2,TRBJ2-1,TGTGCCAGCATCGCCAAGACTAGTTTTTCCTACAATGAGCAGTTCTTC,CASIAKTSFSYNEQFF
TRBD2,.,TRBV6-4,TRBJ2-1,TGTGCCAGCAGTGACAGACTAGCGGGAAACAATGAGCAGTTCTTC,CASSDRLAGNNEQFF
.,.,TRBV9,TRBJ2-3,TGTGCCAGCAGCGAGGGGCTTGCCCTGGGGTCGGATACGCAGTATTTT,CASSEGLALGSDTQYF
.,.,TRBV18,TRBJ1-2,TGTGCCAGCTCACCACGAGGGGGGGACTATGGCTACACCTTC,CASSPRGGDYGYTF
TRBD1,.,TRBV30,TRBJ1-2,TGTGCCTGGAGTGCATACAGGGGTTCCTATGGCTACACCTTC,CAWSAYRGSYGYTF
.,.,TRBV4-3,TRBJ1-5,TGCGCCAGCAGCCAAGAACCGTCCAGGGGAAAAGCCCAGCCCCAGCATTTT,CASSQEPSRGKAQPQHF
.,.,TRBV27,TRBJ2-3,TGTGCCAGCAGTCTTAGCCGCCGCGAGGATACGCAGTATTTT,CASSLSRREDTQYF
.,.,TRBV5-6,TRBJ2-2,TGTGCCAGCAGCCCCCCACAAACCGACACCGGGGAGCTGTTTTTT,CASSPPQTDTGELFF
TRBD1,.,TRBV7-6,TRBJ2-7,TGTGCCAGCAGCTTAGGGACAGGGGATCCCTCCTACGAGCAGTACTTC,CASSLGTGDPSYEQYF
TRBD1,.,TRBV6-5,TRBJ1-2,TGTGCCAGCAGTCAGCCCGGACAGGGGCTGAGGGGCTACACCTTC,CASSQPGQGLRGYTF
TRBD2,.,TRBV27,TRBJ2-7,TGTGCCAGCAGTTTAGCAGCAGCGGGAGTTCACTACGAGCAGTACTTC,CASSLAAAGVHYEQYF
TRBD1,.,TRBV5-8,TRBJ1-3,TGTGCCAGCAGCTTGTACAGGGGCGACCCTGGAAACACCATATATTTT,CASSLYRGDPGNTIYF
.,.,TRBV9,TRBJ2-2,TGTGCCAGCAGCCGACAGTTGAACACCGGGGAGCTGTTTTTT,CASSRQLNTGELFF
.,once,TRBV5-6,TRBJ2-7,TGTGCCAGCAGCTTGGCCGGAGCTTCCCGTTACGAGCAGTACTTC,CASSLAGASRYEQYF
.,.,TRBV2,TRBJ1-3,TGTGCCAGCAGTGCAGGGTCTGGAAACACCATATATTTT,CASSAGSGNTIYF
.,.,TRBV6-6,TRBJ2-3,TGTGCCAGCAGTTTTTATACTAGCACAGATACGCAGTATTTT,CASSFYTSTDTQYF
.,few,TRBV18,TRBJ2-7,TGTGCCAGCTCACTGGGCGACAGGCCTCCCTACGAGCAGTACTTC,CASSLGDRPPYEQYF
TRBD2,.,TRBV28,TRBJ2-3,TGTGCCAGCATTGGCGGGCTAGCGGGCCGCACAGATACGCAGTATTTT,CASIGGLAGRTDTQYF
.,once,TRBV6-1,TRBJ2-5,TGTGCCAGCAGTGACCGCGGGGCCCGCCAAGAGACCCAGTACTTC,CASSDRGARQETQYF
.,.,TRBV5-4,TRBJ2-7,TGTGCCAGCAGCTTGAATACGGCGGGGCGGGAGCAGTACTTC,CASSLNTAGREQYF
TRBD2,.,TRBV29-1,TRBJ2-3,TGCAGCGTGGGACTAGCGGGATCTACAGATACGCAGTATTTT,CSVGLAGSTDTQYF
TRBD1,.,TRBV6-5,TRBJ1-2,TGTGCCAGCACAGATTTAGGACAGGGATATGGCTACACCTTC,CASTDLGQGYGYTF
TRBD1,.,TRBV25-1,TRBJ2-2,TGTGCCAGCAGTTGGACAGGGCCCAACACCGGGGAGCTGTTTTTT,CASSWTGPNTGELFF
.,.,TRBV7-2,TRBJ2-7,TGTGCCAGCAGCTCTAATTGGGGGCGCGGGTACGAGCAGTACTTC,CASSSNWGRGYEQYF
.,.,TRBV5-4,TRBJ2-5,TGTGCCAGCAGCTTGGGAGGAGGGTTCGAGACCCAGTACTTC,CASSLGGGFETQYF
TRBD1,.,TRBV4-1,TRBJ2-1,TGCGCCAGCAGCCAAGATAGGGACAGGGGTTTTGAGCAGTTCTTC,CASSQDRDRGFEQFF
.,.,TRBV28,TRBJ2-1,TGTGCCAGCAGCACACAGGGCGGGTACAATGAGCAGTTCTTC,CASSTQGGYNEQFF
TRBD2,once,TRBV7-2,TRBJ2-7,TGTGCCAGCAGCGGGCTGGGGAGCGGGAGTCTCGACGAGCAGTACTTC,CASSGLGSGSLDEQYF
.,.,TRBV7-6,TRBJ2-7,TGTGCCAGCAGCCCCGGGACTGCTCCCTACGAGCAGTACTTC,CASSPGTAPYEQYF
TRBD1,.,TRBV5-1,TRBJ2-5,TGCGCCAGCAGCTCGGGACAGGGCCCCCAAGAGACCCAGTACTTC,CASSSGQGPQETQYF
.,.,TRBV6-5,TRBJ2-7,TGTGCCAGCAGTCGTTCCCCCTCCTACGAGCAGTACTTC,CASSRSPSYEQYF
TRBD1,.,TRBV4-3,TRBJ2-7,TGCGCCAGCAGCTCCAGGACAGGGGGGTACGAGCAGTACTTC,CASSSRTGGYEQYF
.,.,TRBV21-1,TRBJ2-7,TGTGCCAGCAGCACGGACAGGGGGAACGAGCAGTACTTC,CASSTDRGNEQYF
.,.,TRBV2,TRBJ1-1,TGTGCCAGCAGTGATCAAGGGGTGAAGAACACTGAAGCTTTCTTT,CASSDQGVKNTEAFF
.,few,TRBV2,TRBJ1-4,TGTGCCAGCAGGGAGGACAGCGAAAAACTGTTTTTT,CASREDSEKLFF